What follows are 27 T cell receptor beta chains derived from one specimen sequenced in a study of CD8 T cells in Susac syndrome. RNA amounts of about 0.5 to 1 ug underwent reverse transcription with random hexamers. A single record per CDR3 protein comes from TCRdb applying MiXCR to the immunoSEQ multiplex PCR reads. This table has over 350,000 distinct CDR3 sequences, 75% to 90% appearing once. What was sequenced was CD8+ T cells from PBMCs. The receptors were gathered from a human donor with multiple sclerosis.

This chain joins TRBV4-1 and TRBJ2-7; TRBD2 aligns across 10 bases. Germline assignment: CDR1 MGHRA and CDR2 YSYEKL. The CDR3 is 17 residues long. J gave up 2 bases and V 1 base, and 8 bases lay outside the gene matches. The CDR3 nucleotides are TGCGCCAGCAGCCAAGCTTGGGGGCTAGCGGGGGCCTACGAGCAGTACTTC. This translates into CASSQAWGLAGAYEQYF.

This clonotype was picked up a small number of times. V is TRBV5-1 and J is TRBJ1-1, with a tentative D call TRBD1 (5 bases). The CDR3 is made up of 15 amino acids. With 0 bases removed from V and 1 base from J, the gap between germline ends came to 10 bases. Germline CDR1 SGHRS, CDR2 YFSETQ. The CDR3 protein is CASSLETASNTEAFF. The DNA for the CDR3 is TGCGCCAGCAGCTTGGAGACAGCTTCGAACACTGAAGCTTTCTTT. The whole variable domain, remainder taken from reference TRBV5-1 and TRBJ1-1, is KAGVTQTPRYLIKTRGQQVTLSCSPISGHRSVSWYQQTPGQGLQFLFEYFSETQRNKGNFPGRFSGRQFSNSRSEMNVSTLELGDSALYLCASSLETASNTEAFFGQGTRLTVV.

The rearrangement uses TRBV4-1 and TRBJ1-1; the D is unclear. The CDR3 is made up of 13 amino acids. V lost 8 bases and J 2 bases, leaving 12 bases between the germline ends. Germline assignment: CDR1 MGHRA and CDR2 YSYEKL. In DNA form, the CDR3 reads TGCGCCAGCGTCGGCCTACTCAACACTGAAGCTTTCTTT. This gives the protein CASVGLLNTEAFF.

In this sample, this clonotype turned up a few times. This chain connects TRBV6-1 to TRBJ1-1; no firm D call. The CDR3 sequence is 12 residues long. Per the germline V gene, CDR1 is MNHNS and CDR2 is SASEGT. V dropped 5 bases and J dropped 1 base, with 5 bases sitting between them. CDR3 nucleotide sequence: TGTGCCAGCAGTTTGACGAACACTGAAGCTTTCTTT. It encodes CASSLTNTEAFF.

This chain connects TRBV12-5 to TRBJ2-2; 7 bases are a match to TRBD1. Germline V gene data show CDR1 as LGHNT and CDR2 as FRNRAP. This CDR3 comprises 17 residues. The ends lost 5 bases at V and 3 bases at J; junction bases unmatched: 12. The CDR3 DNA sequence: TGTGCTAGTGGTATGATACCCGGGACAGCTTACACCGGGGAGCTGTTTTTT. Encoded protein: CASGMIPGTAYTGELFF.

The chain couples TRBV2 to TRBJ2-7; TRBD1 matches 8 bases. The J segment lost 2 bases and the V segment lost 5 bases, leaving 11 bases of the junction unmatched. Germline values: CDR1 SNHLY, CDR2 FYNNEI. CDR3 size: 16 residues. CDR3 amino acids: CASSHAPGQDPYEQYF. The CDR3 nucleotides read TGTGCCAGCAGTCATGCGCCGGGACAGGACCCCTACGAGCAGTACTTC.

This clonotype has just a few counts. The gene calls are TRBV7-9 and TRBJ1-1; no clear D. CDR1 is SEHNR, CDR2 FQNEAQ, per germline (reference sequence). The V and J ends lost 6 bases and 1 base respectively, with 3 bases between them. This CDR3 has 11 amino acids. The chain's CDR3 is CASSKNTEAFF. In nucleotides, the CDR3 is TGTGCCAGCAGTAAGAACACTGAAGCTTTCTTT.

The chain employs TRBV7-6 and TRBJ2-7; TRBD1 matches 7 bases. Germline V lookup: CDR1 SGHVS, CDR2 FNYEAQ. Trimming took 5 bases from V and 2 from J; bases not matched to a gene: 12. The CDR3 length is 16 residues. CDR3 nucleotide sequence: TGTGCCAGCAGCCCAGGGGGTGTACACGGGACCTACGAGCAGTACTTC. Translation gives CASSPGGVHGTYEQYF. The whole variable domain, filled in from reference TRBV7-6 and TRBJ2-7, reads GAGVSQSPRYKVTKRGQDVALRCDPISGHVSLYWYRQALGQGPEFLTYFNYEAQQDKSGLPNDRFSAERPEGSISTLTIQRTEQRDSAMYRCASSPGGVHGTYEQYFGPGTRLTVT.

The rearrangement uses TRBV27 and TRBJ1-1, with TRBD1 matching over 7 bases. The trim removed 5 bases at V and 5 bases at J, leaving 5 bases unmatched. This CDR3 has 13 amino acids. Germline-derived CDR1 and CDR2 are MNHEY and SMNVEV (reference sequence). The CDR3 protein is CASSDRAETEAFF. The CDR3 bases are TGTGCCAGCAGTGACAGGGCGGAGACTGAAGCTTTCTTT.

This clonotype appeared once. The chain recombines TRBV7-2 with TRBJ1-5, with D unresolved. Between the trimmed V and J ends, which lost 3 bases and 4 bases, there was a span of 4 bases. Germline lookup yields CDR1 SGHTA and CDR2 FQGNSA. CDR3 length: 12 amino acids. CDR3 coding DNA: TGTGCCAGCAGCTTTATGAATCAGCCCCAGCATTTT. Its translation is CASSFMNQPQHF.

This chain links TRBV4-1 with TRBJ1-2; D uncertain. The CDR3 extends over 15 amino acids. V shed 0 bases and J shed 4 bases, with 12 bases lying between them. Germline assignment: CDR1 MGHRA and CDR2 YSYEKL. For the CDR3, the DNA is TGCGCCAGCAGCCAAGATCTTGTGGACCTCTATGGCTACACCTTC. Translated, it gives CASSQDLVDLYGYTF.

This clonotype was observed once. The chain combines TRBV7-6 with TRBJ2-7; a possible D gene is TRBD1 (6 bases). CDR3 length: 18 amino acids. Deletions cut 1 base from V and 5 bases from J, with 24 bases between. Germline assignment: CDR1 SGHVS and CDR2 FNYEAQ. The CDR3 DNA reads TGTGCCAGCAGCTTAGGGGCTTCGGGGACAACCTTAATGGACGAGCAGTACTTC. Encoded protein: CASSLGASGTTLMDEQYF. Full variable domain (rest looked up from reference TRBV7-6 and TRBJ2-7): GAGVSQSPRYKVTKRGQDVALRCDPISGHVSLYWYRQALGQGPEFLTYFNYEAQQDKSGLPNDRFSAERPEGSISTLTIQRTEQRDSAMYRCASSLGASGTTLMDEQYFGPGTRLTVT.

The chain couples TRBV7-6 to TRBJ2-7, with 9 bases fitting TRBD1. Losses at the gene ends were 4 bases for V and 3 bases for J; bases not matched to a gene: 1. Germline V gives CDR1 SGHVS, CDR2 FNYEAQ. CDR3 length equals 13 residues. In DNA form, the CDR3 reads TGTGCCAGCAGCTGGGACAGGGACTACGAGCAGTACTTC. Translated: CASSWDRDYEQYF.

This CDR3 reads CATSDLSAGGRDEQFF. The CDR3 nucleotides read TGTGCCACCAGTGATTTGTCCGCGGGAGGGCGGGATGAGCAGTTCTTC. This sequence joins TRBV24-1 and TRBJ2-1; 9 nucleotides agree with TRBD2. The germline V gene has CDR1 KGHDR and CDR2 SFDVKD. The CDR3 length is 16 residues. Unmatched junction bases numbered 7, after V lost 0 bases and J lost 8 bases.

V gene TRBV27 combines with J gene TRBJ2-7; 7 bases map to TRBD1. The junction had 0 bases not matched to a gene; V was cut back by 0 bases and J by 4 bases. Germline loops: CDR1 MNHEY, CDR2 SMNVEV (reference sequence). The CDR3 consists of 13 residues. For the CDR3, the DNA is TGTGCCAGCAGTTTATCACAGGGGTACGAGCAGTACTTC. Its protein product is CASSLSQGYEQYF.

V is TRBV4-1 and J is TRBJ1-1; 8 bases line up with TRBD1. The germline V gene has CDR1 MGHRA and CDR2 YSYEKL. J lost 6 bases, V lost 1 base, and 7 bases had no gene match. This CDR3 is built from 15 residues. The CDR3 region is CASSQVPGGIPEAFF. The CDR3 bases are TGCGCCAGCAGCCAAGTCCCAGGGGGCATACCTGAAGCTTTCTTT.

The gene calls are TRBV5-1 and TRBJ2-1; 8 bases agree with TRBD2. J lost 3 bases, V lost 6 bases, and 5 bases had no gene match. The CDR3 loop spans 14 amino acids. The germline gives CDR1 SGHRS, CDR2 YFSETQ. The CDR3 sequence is CASTHGGGYNEQFF. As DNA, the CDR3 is TGCGCCAGCACCCACGGGGGGGGCTACAATGAGCAGTTCTTC.

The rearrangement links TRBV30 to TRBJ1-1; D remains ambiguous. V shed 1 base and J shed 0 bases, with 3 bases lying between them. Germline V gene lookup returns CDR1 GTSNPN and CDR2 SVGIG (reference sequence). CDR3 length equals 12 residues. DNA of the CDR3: TGTGCCTGGAGTGGGGTGAACACTGAAGCTTTCTTT. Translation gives CAWSGVNTEAFF.

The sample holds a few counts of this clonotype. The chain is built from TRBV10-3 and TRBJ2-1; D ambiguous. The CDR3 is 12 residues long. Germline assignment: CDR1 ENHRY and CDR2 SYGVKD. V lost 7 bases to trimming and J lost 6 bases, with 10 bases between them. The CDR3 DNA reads TGTGCCATCAATTCGGACGGCAATGAGCAGTTCTTC. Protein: CAINSDGNEQFF.

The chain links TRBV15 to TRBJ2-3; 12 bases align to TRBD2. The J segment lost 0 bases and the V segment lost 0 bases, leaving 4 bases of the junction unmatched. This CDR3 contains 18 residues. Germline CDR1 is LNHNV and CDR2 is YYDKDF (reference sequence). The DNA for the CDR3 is TGTGCCACCAGCAGAGATTGGCTAGCGGGGGGGAGCACAGATACGCAGTATTTT. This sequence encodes CATSRDWLAGGSTDTQYF.

The CDR3 DNA is TGCGCCAGCAGTGAGGCGGGACTACCCCCCACTGAAGCTTTCTTT. This encodes CASSEAGLPPTEAFF. The chain is built from TRBV10-1 and TRBJ1-1; tentative D call: TRBD1 (5 bases). Germline V gene lookup returns CDR1 WNHNN and CDR2 SYGVQD (reference sequence). Trimming stripped 2 bases from V and 4 bases from J, with 14 bases between. The CDR3 runs to 15 residues.

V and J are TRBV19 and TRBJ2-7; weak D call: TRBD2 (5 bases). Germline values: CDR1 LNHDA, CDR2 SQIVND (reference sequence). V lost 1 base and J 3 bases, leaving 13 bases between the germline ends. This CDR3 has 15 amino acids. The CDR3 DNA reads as TGTGCCAGTAGTATAGTAGGCGAGGGAAACTACGAGCAGTACTTC. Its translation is CASSIVGEGNYEQYF.

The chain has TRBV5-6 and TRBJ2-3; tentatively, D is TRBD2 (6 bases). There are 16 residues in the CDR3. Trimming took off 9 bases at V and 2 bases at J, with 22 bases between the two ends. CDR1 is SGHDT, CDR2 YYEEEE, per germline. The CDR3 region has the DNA TGTGCCAACACCCCTTTTGGGGCGGGATCCACAGATACGCAGTATTTT. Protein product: CANTPFGAGSTDTQYF.

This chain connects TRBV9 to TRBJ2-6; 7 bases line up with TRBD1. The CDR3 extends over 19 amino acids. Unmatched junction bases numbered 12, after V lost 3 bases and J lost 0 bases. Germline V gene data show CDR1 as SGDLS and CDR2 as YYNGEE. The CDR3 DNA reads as TGTGCCAGCAGCGAGACGGACAGGTGGTTCCTCTCTGGGGCCAACGTCCTGACTTTC. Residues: CASSETDRWFLSGANVLTF.

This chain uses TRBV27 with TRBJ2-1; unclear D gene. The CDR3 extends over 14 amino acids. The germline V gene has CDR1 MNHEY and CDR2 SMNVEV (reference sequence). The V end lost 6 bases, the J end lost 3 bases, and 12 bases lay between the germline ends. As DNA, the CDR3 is TGTGCCAGCAGACCTATGGACGGCTACAATGAGCAGTTCTTC. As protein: CASRPMDGYNEQFF.

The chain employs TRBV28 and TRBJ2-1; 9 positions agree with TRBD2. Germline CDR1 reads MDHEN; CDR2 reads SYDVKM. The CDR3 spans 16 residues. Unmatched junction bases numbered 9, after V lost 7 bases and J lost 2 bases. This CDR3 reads CASNAIAGVTYNEQFF. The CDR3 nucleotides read TGTGCCAGCAACGCCATAGCGGGAGTAACCTACAATGAGCAGTTCTTC. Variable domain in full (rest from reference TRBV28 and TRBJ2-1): DVKVTQSSRYLVKRTGEKVFLECVQDMDHENMFWYRQDPGLGLRLIYFSYDVKMKEKGDIPEGYSVSREKKERFSLILESASTNQTSMYLCASNAIAGVTYNEQFFGPGTRLTVL.

The CDR3: CATSRVVGGPYEQYF. CDR3 nucleotide sequence: TGTGCCACCAGCAGAGTGGTCGGGGGTCCCTACGAGCAGTACTTC. This sequence joins TRBV15 and TRBJ2-7, with a possible D match to TRBD2 (6 bases). Trimming took off 1 base at V and 2 bases at J, with 12 bases between the two ends. CDR3 length: 15 amino acids. CDR1 and CDR2 from the germline V gene are LNHNV and YYDKDF (reference sequence).